A selection of T cell receptor beta chains follows, all from one sample in a study of CD8+ T cells in alopecia areata. Sequencing was performed with immunoSEQ multiplex PCR; in TCRdb, only in-frame clones are kept and a portion is missing. The data contain 130,000 or so clones, around 86% of them singletons. Sample: CD8+ T cells sorted from blood, taken at week 4, from a patient treated with tofacitinib. These receptor sequences come from a human donor with alopecia areata. CDR3s include the opening cysteine and the closing phenylalanine or tryptophan. A D gene is named only where the DNA matches it firmly. For some rows the clone size is stated as once, few or many, or as a class when expanded; others skip it.

-	-	TRBV27	TRBJ2-2	TGTGCCAGCAGTTTATTGGGCACCGGGGAGCTGTTTTTT	CASSLLGTGELFF
few	-	TRBV29-1	TRBJ2-1	TGCAGCGTCTCAGGTAGCTCCTACAATGAGCAGTTCTTC	CSVSGSSYNEQFF
-	-	TRBV7-9	TRBJ2-7	TGTGCCAGCAGCTTCGCGGCCTACGAGCAGTACTTC	CASSFAAYEQYF
-	-	TRBV23-1	TRBJ1-1	TGCGCCAGCAGTCACTGGGGAATCACGAACACTGAAGCTTTCTTT	CASSHWGITNTEAFF
few	-	TRBV6-5	TRBJ2-1	TGTGCCAGCAGTTACACCCGGACTCTTAATGAGCAGTTCTTC	CASSYTRTLNEQFF
-	-	TRBV5-4	TRBJ2-7	TGTGCCAGCAGCTTAGGGTCTAGCGCTGACTACGAGCAGTACTTC	CASSLGSSADYEQYF
-	-	TRBV5-4	TRBJ1-1	TGTGCCAGCAGCTCCCAGGGCACGGACACTGAAGCTTTCTTT	CASSSQGTDTEAFF
few	-	TRBV29-1	TRBJ2-2	TGCAGCGTTGAGAGGGCAACCGGGGAGCTGTTTTTT	CSVERATGELFF
few	-	TRBV7-9	TRBJ1-4	TGTGCCAGCAGCTCGGGCCGCGGGAAATCGGGTGAAAAACTGTTTTTT	CASSSGRGKSGEKLFF
once	-	TRBV5-1	TRBJ2-7	TGCGCCAGCAGCTGGGGGACCGCTTCCTACGAGCAGTACTTC	CASSWGTASYEQYF
-	-	TRBV5-1	TRBJ2-2	TGCGCCAGCAGCTTCGCCGGGACACCGGTCACCGGGGAGCTGTTTTTT	CASSFAGTPVTGELFF
-	TRBD1	TRBV5-4	TRBJ1-2	TGTGCCAGCAGCGAACCGTATTTAACAGGGGTCTATGGCTACACCTTC	CASSEPYLTGVYGYTF
-	TRBD2	TRBV6-5	TRBJ2-5	TGTGCCAGCACGGGACTAGCGGTAGGGCAAGAGACCCAGTACTTC	CASTGLAVGQETQYF
few	-	TRBV30	TRBJ2-3	TGTGCCTGGAGTCCCCCCCGGGGTAGCGACACAGATACGCAGTATTTT	CAWSPPRGSDTDTQYF
-	-	TRBV6-6	TRBJ2-5	TGTGCCAGCAGTAAAAAAGAGACCCAGTACTTC	CASSKKETQYF
-	-	TRBV28	TRBJ2-2	TGTGCCAGCGATCGGACGACCGGGGAGCTGTTTTTT	CASDRTTGELFF
-	-	TRBV6-5	TRBJ2-4	TGTGCCAGCAGGGCGAACCTCGGGGACATTCAGTACTTC	CASRANLGDIQYF
-	-	TRBV30	TRBJ2-2	TGTGCCTGGAGTCAAGGACCGTACACCGGGGAGCTGTTTTTT	CAWSQGPYTGELFF
-	-	TRBV4-1	TRBJ1-5	TGCGCCAGCAGCCTACCGAGGAGTCAGCCCCAGCATTTT	CASSLPRSQPQHF
once	TRBD2	TRBV6-5	TRBJ2-3	TGTGCCAGCAGTGGAGAGAGCGGGGGCACAGATACGCAGTATTTT	CASSGESGGTDTQYF
-	TRBD1	TRBV29-1	TRBJ1-1	TGCAGCGTTGGGACAGGGGAAACTGAAGCTTTCTTT	CSVGTGETEAFF
-	-	TRBV11-1	TRBJ2-7	TGTGCCAGCAGCTTTCTATCCCCGGAGCAGTACTTC	CASSFLSPEQYF
few	TRBD2	TRBV7-9	TRBJ2-7	TGTGCCAGCAGAGATACTAGCGTTCATTCCTACGAGCAGTACTTC	CASRDTSVHSYEQYF
-	-	TRBV27	TRBJ1-1	TGTGCCAGCAGTTCGGGAGGGACTGAAGCTTTCTTT	CASSSGGTEAFF
-	-	TRBV29-1	TRBJ2-7	TGCAGCGCATCGCCGACAGAAACCTACGAGCAGTACTTC	CSASPTETYEQYF
-	-	TRBV18	TRBJ2-7	TGTGCCAGCTCACCATTCGGGGAATCTGGCTACGAGCAGTACTTC	CASSPFGESGYEQYF
once	TRBD2	TRBV27	TRBJ2-7	TGTGCCAGCAGTCCGACTAGCGGGTACTCCTACGAGCAGTACTTC	CASSPTSGYSYEQYF
-	-	TRBV2	TRBJ2-1	TGTGCCAGCAGTGTCGAATCATGGAATGAGCAGTTCTTC	CASSVESWNEQFF
once	TRBD1	TRBV5-6	TRBJ2-1	TGTGCCAGCAGCTTGGCCCTGAGGGGGCGGTTCAATGAGCAGTTCTTC	CASSLALRGRFNEQFF
-	-	TRBV30	TRBJ1-1	TGTGCCTGGAGTTCCAACAGGGAGGAAGCTTTCTTT	CAWSSNREEAFF
-	-	TRBV27	TRBJ1-2	TGTGCCAGCAGTTTTTCTTCTGTAGGCTATGGCTACACCTTC	CASSFSSVGYGYTF
-	TRBD2	TRBV7-9	TRBJ2-1	TGTGCCAGCAGCTTACCGACTAGCGGATACAATGAGCAGTTCTTC	CASSLPTSGYNEQFF
-	TRBD1	TRBV7-9	TRBJ1-3	TGTGCCAGCAGCTCCCAGGCGGGACAGGGTGCAAACACCATATATTTT	CASSSQAGQGANTIYF
-	TRBD2	TRBV6-5	TRBJ2-3	TGTGCCAGCAGTTACTCCGTAGCGGGGGATACGCAGTATTTT	CASSYSVAGDTQYF
-	-	TRBV7-9	TRBJ2-7	TGTGCCAGCAGCGAAGCTAGCTCCTACGAGCAGTACTTC	CASSEASSYEQYF
-	TRBD2	TRBV6-1	TRBJ2-7	TGTGCCAGCAGAGATACTAGCGGCTCCTACGAGCAGTACTTC	CASRDTSGSYEQYF
-	-	TRBV7-2	TRBJ1-1	TGTGCCCAACCATGGACAGAAAGAAACACTGAAGCTTTCTTT	CAQPWTERNTEAFF
-	-	TRBV5-4	TRBJ2-1	TGTGCCAGCAGCGTAGACTGGTTTGAGAACAATGAGCAGTTCTTC	CASSVDWFENNEQFF
once	-	TRBV9	TRBJ2-2	TGTGCCAGCAGCGACGGGGACAACAACACCGGGGAGCTGTTTTTT	CASSDGDNNTGELFF
medium-sized	TRBD1	TRBV6-4	TRBJ2-2	TGTGCCAGCAGCCGGACAGGGGGCAACACCGGGGAGCTGTTTTTT	CASSRTGGNTGELFF
-	-	TRBV4-2	TRBJ2-1	TGTGCCAGCAGCCATGATTACCGGGCCGCCGCCTACAATGAGCAGTTCTTC	CASSHDYRAAAYNEQFF
-	-	TRBV12-5	TRBJ1-2	TGTGCTAGTGGCTCTGAGGACAGACTCTATGGCTACACCTTC	CASGSEDRLYGYTF
-	-	TRBV4-2	TRBJ1-2	TGTGCCAGCAGCCACGAAATGACCCAGTATGGCTACACCTTC	CASSHEMTQYGYTF
-	-	TRBV9	TRBJ1-2	TGTGCCAGCTGGACAGAGCTCTATGGCTACACCTTC	CASWTELYGYTF
-	-	TRBV5-6	TRBJ1-5	TGTGCCAGCAGCTTGGGAGGGTACAATCAGCCCCAGCATTTT	CASSLGGYNQPQHF
-	-	TRBV7-9	TRBJ2-3	TGTGCCAGCAGCATATGGACATCTACCACAGATACGCAGTATTTT	CASSIWTSTTDTQYF
-	TRBD1	TRBV7-8	TRBJ1-5	TGTGCCAGCAGCTTTGGGACAGGGGCAAATCAGCCCCAGCATTTT	CASSFGTGANQPQHF
few	-	TRBV29-1	TRBJ2-7	TGCAGCGTACGGTACTCCTACGAGCAGTACTTC	CSVRYSYEQYF
-	TRBD2	TRBV4-1	TRBJ2-1	TGCGCCAGCAGCCAAGAGAGCGGGGATGAGCAGTTCTTC	CASSQESGDEQFF
-	TRBD1	TRBV4-2	TRBJ2-1	TGTGCCAGCAGCCAAAAGGGGGCGGGCAGAAGCTCCTACAATGAGCAGTTCTTC	CASSQKGAGRSSYNEQFF
-	-	TRBV14	TRBJ2-1	TGTGCCAGCAGCCAAGAAAGAGGGGTATATGAGCAGTTCTTC	CASSQERGVYEQFF
-	TRBD2	TRBV7-9	TRBJ2-3	TGTGCCAGCAGCTCCGGACTAGCGGGGGAGGAGGATACGCAGTATTTT	CASSSGLAGEEDTQYF
-	-	TRBV27	TRBJ1-1	TGTGCCAGCAGTGGGGGAAGTGAAGCTTTCTTT	CASSGGSEAFF
-	-	TRBV7-9	TRBJ1-2	TGTGCCAGCAGCTTAGGACCAGGCCTCTATGGCTACACCTTC	CASSLGPGLYGYTF
-	TRBD2	TRBV5-4	TRBJ2-1	TGTGCCAGCAGCCCACCGGGGGGATACAATGAGCAGTTCTTC	CASSPPGGYNEQFF
-	-	TRBV15	TRBJ2-2	TGTGCCACCAGGGGGGCGTACACCGGGGAGCTGTTTTTT	CATRGAYTGELFF
-	-	TRBV5-1	TRBJ1-2	TGCGCCAGCAGGGGGGTCCTTGGCTACACCTTC	CASRGVLGYTF
-	-	TRBV4-1	TRBJ1-3	TGCGCCAGCAGCCAAGGTGGGGCCTCTGGAAACACCATATATTTT	CASSQGGASGNTIYF
-	-	TRBV9	TRBJ2-5	TGTGCCAGCAGCGCCCCCGGGGGGCTAGAGACCCAGTACTTC	CASSAPGGLETQYF
-	TRBD2	TRBV13	TRBJ2-1	TGTGCCACCCCGGTACTAGCGGGGGAATACAATGAGCAGTTCTTC	CATPVLAGEYNEQFF